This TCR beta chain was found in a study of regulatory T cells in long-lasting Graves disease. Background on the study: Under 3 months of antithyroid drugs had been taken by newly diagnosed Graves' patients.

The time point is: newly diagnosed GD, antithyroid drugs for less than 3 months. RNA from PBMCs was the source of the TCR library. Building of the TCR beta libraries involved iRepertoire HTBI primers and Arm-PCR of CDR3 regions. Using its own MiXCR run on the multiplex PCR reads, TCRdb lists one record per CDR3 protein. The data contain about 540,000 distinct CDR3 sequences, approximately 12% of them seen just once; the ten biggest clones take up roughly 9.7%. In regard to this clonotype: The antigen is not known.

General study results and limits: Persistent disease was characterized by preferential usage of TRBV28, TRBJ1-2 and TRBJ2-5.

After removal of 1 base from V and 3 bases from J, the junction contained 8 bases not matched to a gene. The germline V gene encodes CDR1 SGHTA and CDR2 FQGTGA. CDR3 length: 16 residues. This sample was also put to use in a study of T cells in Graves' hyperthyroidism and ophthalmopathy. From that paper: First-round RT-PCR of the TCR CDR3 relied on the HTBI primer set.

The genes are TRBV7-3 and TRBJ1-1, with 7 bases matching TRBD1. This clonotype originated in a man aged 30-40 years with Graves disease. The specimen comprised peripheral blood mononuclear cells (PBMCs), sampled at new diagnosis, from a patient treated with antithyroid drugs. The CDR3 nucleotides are TGTGCCAGCAGCTTAATGCCGCAGGGGGGTGACACTGAAGCTTTCTTT. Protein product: CASSLMPQGGDTEAFF.